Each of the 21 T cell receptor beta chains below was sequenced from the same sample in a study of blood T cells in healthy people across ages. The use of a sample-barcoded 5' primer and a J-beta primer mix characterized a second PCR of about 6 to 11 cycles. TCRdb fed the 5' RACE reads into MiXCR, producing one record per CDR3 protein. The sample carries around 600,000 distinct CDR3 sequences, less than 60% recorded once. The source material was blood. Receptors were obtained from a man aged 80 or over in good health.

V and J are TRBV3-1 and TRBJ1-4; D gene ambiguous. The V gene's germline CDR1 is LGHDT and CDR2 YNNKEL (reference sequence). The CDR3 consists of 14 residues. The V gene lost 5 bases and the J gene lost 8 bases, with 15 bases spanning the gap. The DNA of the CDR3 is TGTGCCAGCAGCGCAAGGGTATCCGGCGAAAAACTGTTTTTT. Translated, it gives CASSARVSGEKLFF.

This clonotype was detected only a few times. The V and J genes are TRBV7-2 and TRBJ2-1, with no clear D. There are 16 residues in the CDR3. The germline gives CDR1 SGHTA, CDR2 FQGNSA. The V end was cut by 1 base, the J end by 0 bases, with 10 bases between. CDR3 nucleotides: TGTGCCAGCAGCTTAGGGCCGGTGGGCTCCTACAATGAGCAGTTCTTC. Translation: CASSLGPVGSYNEQFF.

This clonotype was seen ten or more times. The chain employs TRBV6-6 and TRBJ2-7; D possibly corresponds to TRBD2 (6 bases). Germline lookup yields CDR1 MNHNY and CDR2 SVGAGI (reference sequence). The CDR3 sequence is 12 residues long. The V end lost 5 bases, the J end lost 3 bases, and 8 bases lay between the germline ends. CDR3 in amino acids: CASSGTFYEQYF. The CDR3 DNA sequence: TGTGCCAGCAGTGGGACTTTCTACGAGCAGTACTTC.

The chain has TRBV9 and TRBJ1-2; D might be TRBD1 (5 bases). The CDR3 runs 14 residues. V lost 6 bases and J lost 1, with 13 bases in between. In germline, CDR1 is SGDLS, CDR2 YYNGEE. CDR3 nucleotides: TGTGCCAGCACACGCGGGACGGATAACTATGGCTACACCTTC. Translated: CASTRGTDNYGYTF.

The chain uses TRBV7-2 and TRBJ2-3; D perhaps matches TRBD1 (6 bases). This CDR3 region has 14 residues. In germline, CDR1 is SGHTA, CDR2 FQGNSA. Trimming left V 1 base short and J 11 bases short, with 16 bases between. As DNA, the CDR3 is TGTGCCAGCAGCTTAGTGAATGCCCAAGGGGGGCAGTATTTT. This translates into CASSLVNAQGGQYF. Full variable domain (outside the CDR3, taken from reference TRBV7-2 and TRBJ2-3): GAGVSQSPSNKVTEKGKDVELRCDPISGHTALYWYRQSLGQGLEFLIYFQGNSAPDKSGLPSDRFSAERTGGSVSTLTIQRTQQEDSAVYLCASSLVNAQGGQYFGPGTRLTVL.

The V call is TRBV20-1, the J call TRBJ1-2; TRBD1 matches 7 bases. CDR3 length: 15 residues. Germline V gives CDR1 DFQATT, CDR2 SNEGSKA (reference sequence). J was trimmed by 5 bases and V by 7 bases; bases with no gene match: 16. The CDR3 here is CSVDRVQGREYGYTF. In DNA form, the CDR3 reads TGCAGTGTCGACAGGGTACAAGGTCGGGAGTATGGCTACACCTTC.

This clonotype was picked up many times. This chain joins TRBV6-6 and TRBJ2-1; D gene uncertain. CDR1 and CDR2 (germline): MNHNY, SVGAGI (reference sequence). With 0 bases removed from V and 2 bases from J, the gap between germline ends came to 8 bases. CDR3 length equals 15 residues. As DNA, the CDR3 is TGTGCCAGCAGTTACTCGGTATTAGCCTACAATGAGCAGTTCTTC. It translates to CASSYSVLAYNEQFF.

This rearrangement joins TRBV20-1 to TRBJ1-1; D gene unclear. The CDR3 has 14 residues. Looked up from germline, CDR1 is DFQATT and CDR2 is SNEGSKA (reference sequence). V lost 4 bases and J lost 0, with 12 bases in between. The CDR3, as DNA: TGCAGTGCTAAGATCGGCGGGATGAACACTGAAGCTTTCTTT. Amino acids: CSAKIGGMNTEAFF.

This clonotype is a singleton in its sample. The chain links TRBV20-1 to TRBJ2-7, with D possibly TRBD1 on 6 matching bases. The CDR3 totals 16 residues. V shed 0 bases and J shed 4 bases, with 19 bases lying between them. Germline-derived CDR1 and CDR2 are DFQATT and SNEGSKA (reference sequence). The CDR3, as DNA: TGCAGTGCTAGAGATCAGGGTCGCAGGGGCTGGTACGAGCAGTACTTC. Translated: CSARDQGRRGWYEQYF.

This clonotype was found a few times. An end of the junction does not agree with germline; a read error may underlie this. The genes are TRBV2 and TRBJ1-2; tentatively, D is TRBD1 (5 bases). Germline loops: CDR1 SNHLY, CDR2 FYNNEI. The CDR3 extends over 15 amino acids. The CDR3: CASTEDRNLHYGYTF. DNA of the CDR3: TGTGCCAGCACTGAAGACAGAAACCTACACTATGGCTACACCTTC.

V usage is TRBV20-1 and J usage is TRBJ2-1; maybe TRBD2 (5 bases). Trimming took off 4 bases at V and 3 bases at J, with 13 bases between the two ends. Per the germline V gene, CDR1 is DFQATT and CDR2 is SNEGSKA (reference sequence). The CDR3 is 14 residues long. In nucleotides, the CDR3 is TGCAGTGCTATGCGGAGGCGCCTCTACAATGAGCAGTTCTTC. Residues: CSAMRRRLYNEQFF.

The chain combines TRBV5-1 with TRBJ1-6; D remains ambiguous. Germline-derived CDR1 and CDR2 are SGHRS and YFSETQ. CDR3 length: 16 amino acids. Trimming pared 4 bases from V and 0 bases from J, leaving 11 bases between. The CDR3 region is CASSLGWDSYNSPLHF. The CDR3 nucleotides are TGCGCCAGCAGCCTTGGATGGGACTCCTATAATTCACCCCTCCACTTT.

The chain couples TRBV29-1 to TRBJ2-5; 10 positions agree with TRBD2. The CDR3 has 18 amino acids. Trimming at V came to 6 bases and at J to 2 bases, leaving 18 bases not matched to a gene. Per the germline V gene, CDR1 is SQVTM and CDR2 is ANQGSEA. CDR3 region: CSVYLVLAGAGDQETQYF. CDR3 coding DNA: TGCAGCGTATATTTAGTGCTAGCGGGAGCTGGGGATCAAGAGACCCAGTACTTC.

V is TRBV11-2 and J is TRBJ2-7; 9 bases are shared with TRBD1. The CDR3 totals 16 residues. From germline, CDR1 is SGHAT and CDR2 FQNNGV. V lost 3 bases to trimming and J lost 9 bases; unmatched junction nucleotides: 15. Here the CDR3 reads CASSLGVGQGNIGQYF. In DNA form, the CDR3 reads TGTGCCAGCAGCTTGGGAGTGGGACAGGGTAATATCGGGCAGTACTTC.

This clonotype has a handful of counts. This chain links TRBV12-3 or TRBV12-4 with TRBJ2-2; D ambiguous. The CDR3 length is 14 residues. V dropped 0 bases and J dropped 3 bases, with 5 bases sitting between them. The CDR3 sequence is CASSLALHTGELFF. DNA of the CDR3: TGTGCCAGCAGTTTAGCTCTTCACACCGGGGAGCTGTTTTTT.

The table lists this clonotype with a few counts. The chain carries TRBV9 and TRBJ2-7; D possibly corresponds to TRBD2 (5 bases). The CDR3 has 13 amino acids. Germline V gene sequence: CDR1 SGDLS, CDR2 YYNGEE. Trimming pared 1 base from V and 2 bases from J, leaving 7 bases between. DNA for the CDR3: TGTGCCAGCAGCGTACGGGAAACCTACGAGCAGTACTTC. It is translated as CASSVRETYEQYF.

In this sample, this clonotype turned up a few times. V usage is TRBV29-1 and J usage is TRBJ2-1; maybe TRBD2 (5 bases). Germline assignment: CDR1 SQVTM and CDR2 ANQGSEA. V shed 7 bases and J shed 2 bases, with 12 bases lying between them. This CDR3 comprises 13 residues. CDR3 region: CSERTATYNEQFF. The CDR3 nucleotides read TGCAGCGAAAGGACTGCTACCTACAATGAGCAGTTCTTC.

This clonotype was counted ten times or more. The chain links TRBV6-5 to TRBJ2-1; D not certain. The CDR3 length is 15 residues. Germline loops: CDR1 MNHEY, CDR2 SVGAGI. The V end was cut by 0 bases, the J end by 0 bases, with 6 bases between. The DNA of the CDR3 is TGTGCCAGCAGTTACTCAAGGAGCTCCTACAATGAGCAGTTCTTC. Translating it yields CASSYSRSSYNEQFF.

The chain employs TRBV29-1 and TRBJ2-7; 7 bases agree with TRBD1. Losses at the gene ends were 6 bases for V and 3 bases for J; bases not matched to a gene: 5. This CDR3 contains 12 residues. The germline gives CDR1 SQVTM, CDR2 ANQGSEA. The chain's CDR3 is CSVTGDGYEQYF. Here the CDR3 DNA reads TGCAGCGTCACAGGGGATGGCTACGAGCAGTACTTC.

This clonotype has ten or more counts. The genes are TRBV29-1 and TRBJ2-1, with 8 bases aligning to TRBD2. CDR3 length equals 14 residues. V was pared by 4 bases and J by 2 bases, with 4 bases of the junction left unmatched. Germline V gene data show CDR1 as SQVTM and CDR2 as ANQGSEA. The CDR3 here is CSVARGGPYNEQFF. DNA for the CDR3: TGCAGCGTTGCCCGGGGGGGACCCTACAATGAGCAGTTCTTC.

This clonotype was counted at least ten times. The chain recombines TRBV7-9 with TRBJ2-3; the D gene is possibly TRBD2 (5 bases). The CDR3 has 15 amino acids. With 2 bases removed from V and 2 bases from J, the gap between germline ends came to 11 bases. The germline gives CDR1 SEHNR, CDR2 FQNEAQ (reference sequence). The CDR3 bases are TGTGCCAGCAGCTTATTGAGGGCCCCCACAGATACGCAGTATTTT. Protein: CASSLLRAPTDTQYF.